Below, 22 T cell receptor beta chains from the same sample are listed, as sequenced in a study of T cells after yellow fever vaccination. Via MiXCR, TCRdb re-called the 5' RACE reads, giving one row per CDR3 protein. The sample contains 360,000 or so distinct CDR3 sequences, more than 9% of which appear only once. The source material was PBMCs, sampled on the day of the first yellow fever vaccination. All receptors come from a man younger than 35 who received the YFV17D yellow fever vaccine.

This clonotype was found a few times. This chain joins TRBV11-2 and TRBJ1-6, with D possibly being TRBD1 (5 bases). Germline CDR1 and CDR2: SGHAT and FQNNGV. The CDR3 is 18 residues long. Trimming shortened V by 6 bases and J by 4 bases, and 22 bases separated the two germline ends. The CDR3 reads CASSLTPPGTAYNSPLHF. The CDR3 nucleotides are TGTGCCAGCAGTTTGACCCCACCCGGGACCGCATATAATTCACCCCTCCACTTT.

This clonotype has ten or more counts. The V and J genes are TRBV7-2 and TRBJ1-2; TRBD1 agrees at 8 bases. There are 14 residues in the CDR3. J lost 8 bases, V lost 7 bases, and 12 bases had no gene match. From germline, CDR1 is SGHTA and CDR2 FQGNSA. This CDR3 is CASTGQGAGGGYTF. CDR3 bases: TGTGCCAGCACAGGACAGGGCGCTGGGGGAGGCTACACCTTC.

This clonotype has at least ten counts. The chain carries TRBV19 and TRBJ2-3; the match to TRBD2 covers 9 bases. The CDR3 runs 15 residues. After removal of 2 bases from V and 5 bases from J, the junction contained 5 bases not matched to a gene. Germline assignment: CDR1 LNHDA and CDR2 SQIVND (reference sequence). The CDR3 coding sequence is TGTGCCAGTAGTATAAGGCGGGGGGGCCTAGATACGCAGTATTTT. Encoded protein: CASSIRRGGLDTQYF.

This clonotype has more than one count but fewer than ten. This chain uses TRBV30 with TRBJ1-2; D call uncertain. The germline gives CDR1 GTSNPN, CDR2 SVGIG (reference sequence). This CDR3 is built from 12 residues. Deletions cut 2 bases from V and 5 bases from J, with 9 bases between. As DNA, the CDR3 is TGTGCCTGGAGTCCCGACGTATATGGCTACACCTTC. Translating gives CAWSPDVYGYTF.

This clonotype was seen more than once but under ten times. The V call is TRBV6-2 or TRBV6-3, the J call TRBJ1-4; no clear D. CDR1 is MNHEY and CDR2 is SVGEGT in the germline V gene. Trimming left V 6 bases short and J 13 bases short, with 18 bases between. The CDR3 extends over 13 amino acids. The chain's CDR3 is CASSTLFVGGLFF. The CDR3 DNA reads TGTGCCAGCAGCACTCTCTTCGTGGGCGGACTGTTTTTT.

This clonotype was seen at least ten times. V gene TRBV5-1 combines with J gene TRBJ2-3; D is perhaps TRBD2 (6 bases). The germline V and J ends were trimmed by 1 base and 3 bases, with 9 bases remaining between them. This CDR3 is built from 14 residues. Germline V gene data show CDR1 as SGHRS and CDR2 as YFSETQ. This chain's CDR3 is CASSLQDYTDTQYF. In nucleotides, the CDR3 is TGCGCCAGCAGCTTGCAGGACTATACAGATACGCAGTATTTT. Full variable domain (missing parts from reference TRBV5-1 and TRBJ2-3): KAGVTQTPRYLIKTRGQQVTLSCSPISGHRSVSWYQQTPGQGLQFLFEYFSETQRNKGNFPGRFSGRQFSNSRSEMNVSTLELGDSALYLCASSLQDYTDTQYFGPGTRLTVL.

This clonotype was seen many times. V and J are TRBV5-5 and TRBJ2-1, with D maybe TRBD1 (6 bases). The CDR3 sequence is 14 residues long. CDR1 SGHKS and CDR2 YYEKEE come from the germline V gene (reference sequence). Trimming removed 4 bases at V and 3 bases at J, with 11 bases between. CDR3 sequence (DNA): TGTGCCAGCAGCAAGGACAGCGTCTACAATGAGCAGTTCTTC. Amino acids: CASSKDSVYNEQFF.

This clonotype occurred a few times. The chain uses TRBV18 and TRBJ2-6; no firm D call. The CDR3 contains 15 residues. Germline CDR1 is KGHSH and CDR2 is LQKENI. The V end lost 0 bases, the J end lost 1 base, and 4 bases lay between the germline ends. The CDR3 sequence: CASSPPPSGANVLTF. The CDR3, as DNA: TGTGCCAGCTCACCACCCCCGTCTGGGGCCAACGTCCTGACTTTC. Based on the CDR3 plus reference TRBV18 and TRBJ2-6, the full variable domain is NAGVMQNPRHLVRRRGQEARLRCSPMKGHSHVYWYRQLPEEGLKFMVYLQKENIIDESGMPKERFSAEFPKEGPSILRIQQVVRGDSAAYFCASSPPPSGANVLTFGAGSRLTVL.

This clonotype was recorded many times. This chain links TRBV20-1 with TRBJ1-5; unclear D gene. V lost 2 bases to trimming and J lost 7 bases, with 15 bases between them. The CDR3 totals 14 residues. CDR1 and CDR2 (germline): DFQATT, SNEGSKA (reference sequence). The CDR3 sequence is CSARSGAEIQPQHF. CDR3 nucleotides: TGCAGTGCTAGAAGTGGTGCGGAGATCCAGCCCCAGCATTTT.

This rearrangement joins TRBV4-3 to TRBJ1-5; D is ambiguous. The V gene's germline CDR1 is LGHNA and CDR2 YSLEER. The CDR3 sequence is 15 residues long. Trimming removed 1 base from V and 7 bases from J, with 14 bases in between. The CDR3 DNA follows: TGCGCCAGCAGCCAAGGGGTACCCTCGGAACAGCCCCAGCATTTT. Translating it yields CASSQGVPSEQPQHF.

The chain joins TRBV5-1 to TRBJ1-1; D call uncertain. Trimming took 4 bases from V and 4 from J, leaving 14 bases between them. CDR3 length: 14 residues. Germline CDR1 and CDR2: SGHRS and YFSETQ. The CDR3 here is CASSNPGVGTEAFF. The CDR3 coding sequence is TGCGCCAGCAGCAACCCCGGGGTCGGCACTGAAGCTTTCTTT.

The chain combines TRBV20-1 with TRBJ2-7; maybe TRBD1 (6 bases). With 6 bases removed from V and 3 bases from J, the gap between germline ends came to 15 bases. Germline CDR1 reads DFQATT; CDR2 reads SNEGSKA (reference sequence). CDR3 length equals 13 residues. The CDR3 DNA reads as TGCAGTGCGAACACAGGGTCCCTCTACGAGCAGTACTTC. Its translation: CSANTGSLYEQYF.

This clonotype has only a few counts. This rearrangement joins TRBV6-2 or TRBV6-3 to TRBJ2-1, with 8 bases lining up with TRBD1. V was pared by 7 bases and J by 7 bases, with 0 bases of the junction left unmatched. The CDR3 length is 11 residues. Germline-derived CDR1 and CDR2 are MNHEY and SVGEGT. CDR3: CASNRGNEQFF. The CDR3 bases are TGTGCCAGCAACAGGGGGAATGAGCAGTTCTTC.

The chain employs TRBV29-1 and TRBJ1-1; weak D call: TRBD1 (5 bases). V lost 2 bases to trimming and J lost 2 bases, with 6 bases between them. The CDR3 length is 12 residues. Germline-derived CDR1 and CDR2 are SQVTM and ANQGSEA. The CDR3 loop is CSVERGNTEAFF. DNA for the CDR3: TGCAGCGTTGAACGGGGCAACACTGAAGCTTTCTTT. The variable domain in full, completed from reference TRBV29-1 and TRBJ1-1, reads SAVISQKPSRDICQRGTSLTIQCQVDSQVTMMFWYRQQPGQSLTLIATANQGSEATYESGFVIDKFPISRPNLTFSTLTVSNMSPEDSSIYLCSVERGNTEAFFGQGTRLTVV.

This clonotype has just a few counts. The chain combines TRBV2 with TRBJ1-1; D not certain. The CDR3 extends over 13 amino acids. V gave up 8 bases and J gave up 1 base, with 11 bases separating them. CDR1 and CDR2 (germline): SNHLY, FYNNEI. Here the CDR3 DNA reads TGTGCCAGCGCTCGTATAGGGAACACTGAAGCTTTCTTT. Its translation: CASARIGNTEAFF.

The chain links TRBV4-2 to TRBJ2-7, with no clear D. The germline V and J ends were trimmed by 5 bases and 4 bases, with 15 bases remaining between them. Germline V lookup: CDR1 LGHNA, CDR2 YNFKEQ. The CDR3 consists of 14 residues. For the CDR3, the DNA is TGTGCCAGCAGCTACCTGGGCACCTCATACGAGCAGTACGTC. As protein: CASSYLGTSYEQYV.

The chain has TRBV9 and TRBJ2-3; TRBD2 matches 11 bases. Trimming cost V 3 bases and J 0 bases; bases outside gene matches: 6. Germline CDR1 reads SGDLS; CDR2 reads YYNGEE. This CDR3 spans 17 amino acids. CDR3 sequence reads: CASSATSGASSTDTQYF. DNA of the CDR3: TGTGCCAGCAGCGCGACTAGCGGGGCTTCTAGCACAGATACGCAGTATTTT. The full variable domain, completed using reference TRBV9 and TRBJ2-3, is DSGVTQTPKHLITATGQRVTLRCSPRSGDLSVYWYQQSLDQGLQFLIQYYNGEERAKGNILERFSAQQFPDLHSELNLSSLELGDSALYFCASSATSGASSTDTQYFGPGTRLTVL.

The chain employs TRBV5-1 and TRBJ1-5; the D is unclear. The CDR3 sequence is 15 residues long. The V and J ends lost 1 base and 0 bases respectively, with 8 bases between them. Germline V gene lookup returns CDR1 SGHRS and CDR2 YFSETQ. Here the CDR3 DNA reads TGCGCCAGCAGCTTGACCGGGAGTAGCAATCAGCCCCAGCATTTT. Amino acid sequence: CASSLTGSSNQPQHF.

There are a few counts of this clonotype. This sequence joins TRBV5-6 and TRBJ2-5; TRBD2 matches at 8 bases. With 7 bases clipped from V and 10 bases from J, the junction kept 12 bases outside the gene matches. Germline assignment: CDR1 SGHDT and CDR2 YYEEEE. This CDR3 comprises 13 residues. This CDR3 is CASRLASRGGQYF. The CDR3 DNA is TGTGCCAGCCGTTTAGCGTCCCGGGGGGGCCAGTACTTC. The full variable domain, with the rest looked up from reference TRBV5-6 and TRBJ2-5, is DAGVTQSPTHLIKTRGQQVTLRCSPKSGHDTVSWYQQALGQGPQFIFQYYEEEERQRGNFPDRFSGHQFPNYSSELNVNALLLGDSALYLCASRLASRGGQYFGPGTRLLVL.

The chain carries TRBV12-3 or TRBV12-4 and TRBJ1-5; maybe TRBD1 (6 bases). The CDR3 spans 15 residues. With 6 bases removed from V and 4 bases from J, the gap between germline ends came to 16 bases. DNA for the CDR3: TGTGCCAGCAGGGACCTACGGGACATTAATCAGCCCCAGCATTTT. This translates into CASRDLRDINQPQHF.

This chain joins TRBV4-1 and TRBJ2-5; maybe TRBD2 (7 bases). This CDR3 region has 16 residues. V lost 0 bases to trimming and J lost 2 bases, with 13 bases between them. Germline lookup yields CDR1 MGHRA and CDR2 YSYEKL. The CDR3 is CASSQEPRGPQETQYF. DNA for the CDR3: TGCGCCAGCAGCCAAGAACCGCGGGGGCCTCAAGAGACCCAGTACTTC.

The chain is built from TRBV3-1 and TRBJ2-7, with D perhaps matching TRBD2 (7 bases). Germline CDR1 reads LGHDT; CDR2 reads YNNKEL (reference sequence). Trimming took off 0 bases at V and 0 bases at J, with 12 bases between the two ends. This CDR3 has 16 residues. CDR3 bases: TGTGCCAGCAGCCAAGATCTTAGGGGGGGCTCCTACGAGCAGTACTTC. Its protein product is CASSQDLRGGSYEQYF.